These 29 T cell receptor beta chains share one sample of origin, sequenced in a study of T cell responses to AZD1222 COVID-19 vaccine. Some clones are missing from TCRdb's copy, which holds only in-frame ones; the method was immunoSEQ multiplex PCR. This table holds approximately 150,000 clones, over 90% found once. The material sequenced was peripheral blood, taken on day 0 of MenACWY control vaccination. The source is an adult in good health.

The chain links TRBV4-1 to TRBJ1-1; D uncertain. The CDR3 consists of 13 residues. Germline V gene lookup returns CDR1 MGHRA and CDR2 YSYEKL. Trimming took off 4 bases at V and 6 bases at J, with 12 bases between the two ends. The CDR3 spells CASSPFGGAEAFF. CDR3 nucleotides: TGCGCCAGCAGCCCCTTTGGAGGCGCTGAAGCTTTCTTT.

The V gene is TRBV10-3, the J gene TRBJ1-1; no clear D. Per germline, CDR1 ENHRY and CDR2 SYGVKD. V gave up 0 bases and J gave up 0 bases, with 17 bases separating them. The CDR3 runs 18 residues. This CDR3 reads CAISESFSGERMNTEAFF. DNA of the CDR3: TGTGCCATCAGTGAGTCGTTTTCTGGGGAAAGGATGAACACTGAAGCTTTCTTT.

V usage is TRBV6-1 and J usage is TRBJ2-5; 10 bases agree with TRBD2. V lost 3 bases and J lost 5; bases outside the gene matches: 6. The length of the CDR3 is 15 residues. Germline V lookup: CDR1 MNHNS, CDR2 SASEGT. The CDR3 DNA is TGTGCCAGCAGTGACAGCGGGAGGGCGGTTGAGACCCAGTACTTC. Protein sequence: CASSDSGRAVETQYF.

This chain links TRBV2 with TRBJ2-4; 7 bases align to TRBD1. V shed 8 bases, J shed 8 bases, and the junction held 15 bases outside the gene matches. Germline values: CDR1 SNHLY, CDR2 FYNNEI. This CDR3 spans 15 amino acids. CDR3 nucleotides: TGTGCCAGCGGTACCCCGACAGGGACGTTGGACATTCAGTACTTC. Protein sequence: CASGTPTGTLDIQYF.

This chain uses TRBV29-1 with TRBJ1-1; maybe TRBD1 (5 bases). Between the trimmed V and J ends, which lost 4 bases and 4 bases, there was a span of 10 bases. The CDR3 length is 12 residues. The V gene's germline CDR1 is SQVTM and CDR2 ANQGSEA. The CDR3 bases are TGCAGCGTTGTTTCCGGGGGCACTGAAGCTTTCTTT. Translation gives CSVVSGGTEAFF.

This chain uses TRBV9 with TRBJ2-1, with D possibly being TRBD2 (5 bases). This CDR3 region has 15 residues. Germline V lookup: CDR1 SGDLS, CDR2 YYNGEE. Trimming removed 0 bases at V and 8 bases at J, with 15 bases between. The DNA of the CDR3 is TGTGCCAGCAGCGTAGGAGGACTCCCAGGCGATGAGCAGTTCTTC. Translated, it gives CASSVGGLPGDEQFF.

This clone is a singleton in its sample. V usage is TRBV9 and J usage is TRBJ2-1; TRBD2 matches 12 bases. Trimming removed 3 bases from V and 7 bases from J; junction bases left unmatched: 11. The CDR3 has 17 amino acids. In germline, CDR1 is SGDLS, CDR2 YYNGEE. This CDR3 is CASSGGLAGGSGNEQFF. In DNA form, the CDR3 reads TGTGCCAGCAGCGGTGGGCTAGCGGGAGGGTCGGGGAATGAGCAGTTCTTC.

The gene calls are TRBV5-4 and TRBJ1-5; 7 bases match TRBD1. Germline V gives CDR1 SGHNT, CDR2 YYREEE (reference sequence). This CDR3 is 13 amino acids long. Unmatched junction bases numbered 2, after V lost 3 bases and J lost 5 bases. In DNA, the CDR3 is TGTGCCAGCAGCTACCAGGGGGATCAGCCCCAGCATTTT. It yields the protein CASSYQGDQPQHF.

The chain joins TRBV6-5 to TRBJ1-2, with a weak D call TRBD1 (6 bases). V was cut by 3 bases and J by 3 bases, with 14 bases left in between. The V gene's germline CDR1 is MNHEY and CDR2 SVGAGI. This CDR3 is built from 15 residues. In DNA form, the CDR3 reads TGTGCCAGCAGTTATTCCCAACAGGGCCACTATGGCTACACCTTC. The encoded protein is CASSYSQQGHYGYTF.

This clone was seen just once. The genes are TRBV5-8 and TRBJ1-2; no definite D call. CDR1 and CDR2 (germline): SGHTS, YDEGEE. The CDR3 covers 13 residues. The V end lost 4 bases, the J end lost 7 bases, and 14 bases lay between the germline ends. The CDR3 region is CASSPLFGSGYTF. DNA for the CDR3: TGTGCCAGCAGCCCCCTGTTTGGGTCTGGCTACACCTTC.

The J gene is TRBJ2-1, the V gene TRBV6-6; no clear D gene. V dropped 6 bases and J dropped 5 bases, with 14 bases sitting between them. CDR3 size: 14 residues. The germline gives CDR1 MNHNY, CDR2 SVGAGI (reference sequence). The CDR3 protein is CASSRPGEDNEQFF. In nucleotides, the CDR3 is TGTGCCAGCAGCCGCCCCGGAGAAGACAATGAGCAGTTCTTC.

This chain's CDR3 is CASSLVDSPLHF. The CDR3 coding sequence is TGTGCCAGCAGCTTAGTTGATTCACCCCTCCACTTT. The rearrangement joins TRBV7-6 to TRBJ1-6; D gene ambiguous. This CDR3 comprises 12 residues. The germline gives CDR1 SGHVS, CDR2 FNYEAQ. Deletions cut 1 base from V and 8 bases from J, with 3 bases between.

The chain is built from TRBV19 and TRBJ1-4; maybe TRBD1 (5 bases). Deletions cut 4 bases from V and 10 bases from J, with 13 bases between. CDR1 LNHDA and CDR2 SQIVND come from the germline V gene (reference sequence). The CDR3 has 13 amino acids. CDR3 coding DNA: TGTGCCAGTAGTAGCCGACCCCAGGGAAAACTGTTTTTT. Amino acids: CASSSRPQGKLFF.

The rearrangement joins TRBV10-3 to TRBJ2-7, with D hard to call. This CDR3 is built from 13 residues. V lost 4 bases and J 4 bases, leaving 11 bases between the germline ends. The germline gives CDR1 ENHRY, CDR2 SYGVKD. The chain's CDR3 is CAISVSGQYEQYF. CDR3 in DNA: TGTGCCATCAGTGTTTCCGGGCAATACGAGCAGTACTTC.

The gene calls are TRBV7-9 and TRBJ1-3; D unresolved. The CDR3 has 15 residues. The germline gives CDR1 SEHNR, CDR2 FQNEAQ (reference sequence). The V end lost 4 bases, the J end lost 2 bases, and 12 bases lay between the germline ends. CDR3 sequence (DNA): TGTGCCAGCAGCTCCTTGGGAGGGACTGGAAACACCATATATTTT. Translating it yields CASSSLGGTGNTIYF.

This chain connects TRBV28 to TRBJ2-2; D may be TRBD1 or TRBD2 (6 bases each). The germline gives CDR1 MDHEN, CDR2 SYDVKM. The CDR3 consists of 14 residues. Trimming pared 5 bases from V and 6 bases from J, leaving 13 bases between. DNA for the CDR3: TGTGCCAGCAGTCGGACGGGGGCTCCCGGGGAGCTGTTTTTT. It codes for CASSRTGAPGELFF.

This chain links TRBV6-5 with TRBJ1-1, with 8 bases lining up with TRBD1. Germline V gene sequence: CDR1 MNHEY, CDR2 SVGAGI. The CDR3 totals 16 residues. The V segment lost 0 bases and the J segment 0 bases; nucleotides outside the gene matches: 3. The CDR3 DNA follows: TGTGCCAGCAGTTACTCGGGACAGGTGATGAACACTGAAGCTTTCTTT. Encoded protein: CASSYSGQVMNTEAFF.

J is TRBJ1-1 and V is TRBV6-2 or TRBV6-3; possible D gene TRBD1, 5 bases. CDR1 MNHEY and CDR2 SVGEGT come from the germline V gene. This CDR3 is built from 15 residues. Deletions cut 0 bases from V and 5 bases from J, with 13 bases between. CDR3 nucleotide sequence: TGTGCCAGCAGTTACTCGGGGGGATGGGGGACTGAAGCTTTCTTT. Its translation is CASSYSGGWGTEAFF.

The chain employs TRBV9 and TRBJ1-4; no reliable D call. V dropped 0 bases and J dropped 6 bases, with 9 bases sitting between them. There are 14 residues in the CDR3. Germline loops: CDR1 SGDLS, CDR2 YYNGEE. CDR3 DNA sequence: TGTGCCAGCAGCGTAGGCCGAGAGGATGAAAAACTGTTTTTT. Its protein product is CASSVGREDEKLFF.

The chain links TRBV7-9 to TRBJ2-1; TRBD2 agrees at 10 bases. CDR1 and CDR2 from the germline V gene are SEHNR and FQNEAQ (reference sequence). Unmatched junction bases numbered 10, after V lost 4 bases and J lost 1 base. The CDR3 is 18 amino acids. CDR3 bases: TGTGCCAGCAGCTATGGGGTGGCTAGCGGGGGTTCCTACAATGAGCAGTTCTTC. This translates into CASSYGVASGGSYNEQFF.

The rearrangement links TRBV3-1 (or the pseudogene TRBV3-2) to TRBJ2-1; 9 bases map to TRBD1. This CDR3 contains 17 residues. The V gene end was trimmed by 0 bases and the J gene end by 5 bases; junction bases not matched to a gene: 8. Germline CDR1 LGHDT, CDR2 YNNKEL (reference sequence). CDR3 protein: CASSQEHTGGMDNEQFF. CDR3 nucleotide sequence: TGTGCCAGCAGCCAAGAACACACAGGGGGCATGGACAATGAGCAGTTCTTC.

The chain couples TRBV5-8 to TRBJ1-2; TRBD1 is a possible D gene (6 bases). V was cut by 6 bases and J by 0 bases, with 15 bases left in between. The germline gives CDR1 SGHTS, CDR2 YDEGEE. This CDR3 is built from 15 residues. The CDR3 loop reads CASNVRGSANYGYTF. The CDR3 coding sequence is TGTGCCAGCAACGTAAGGGGGAGCGCTAACTATGGCTACACCTTC.

J is TRBJ1-1 and V is TRBV18; 12 nucleotides agree with TRBD1. V shed 6 bases and J 0 bases; nucleotides not matched to a gene: 11. Germline CDR1 reads KGHSH; CDR2 reads LQKENI. The CDR3 length is 18 residues. The CDR3 coding sequence is TGTGCCAGCTCCCGCACTTCCGGGACAGGGGGCTTGAACACTGAAGCTTTCTTT. Protein product: CASSRTSGTGGLNTEAFF.

The chain links TRBV3-1 (or the pseudogene TRBV3-2) to TRBJ1-2; D not resolved. The CDR3 is 13 amino acids. Trimming stripped 4 bases from V and 2 bases from J, with 8 bases between. Germline-derived CDR1 and CDR2 are LGHDT and YNNKEL (reference sequence). This CDR3 reads CASSRDPNYGYTF. DNA of the CDR3: TGTGCCAGCAGCCGAGATCCGAACTATGGCTACACCTTC.

V and J are TRBV19 and TRBJ2-7; D is uncertain. This CDR3 comprises 18 residues. V was pared by 4 bases and J by 0 bases, with 22 bases between. The V gene's germline CDR1 is LNHDA and CDR2 SQIVND (reference sequence). The CDR3 loop is CASSKAPSGAGSSYEQYF. The CDR3 DNA is TGTGCCAGTAGTAAGGCCCCCTCTGGAGCTGGAAGCTCCTACGAGCAGTACTTC. Full variable domain (remainder filled in from reference TRBV19 and TRBJ2-7): DGGITQSPKYLFRKEGQNVTLSCEQNLNHDAMYWYRQDPGQGLRLIYYSQIVNDFQKGDIAEGYSVSREKKESFPLTVTSAQKNPTAFYLCASSKAPSGAGSSYEQYFGPGTRLTVT.

The rearrangement joins TRBV19 to TRBJ1-1; D is ambiguous. This CDR3 region has 12 residues. The V end lost 9 bases, the J end lost 4 bases, and 12 bases lay between the germline ends. The germline CDR1 and CDR2 sequences are LNHDA and SQIVND (reference sequence). CDR3 sequence reads: CASIDWPTEAFF. The CDR3 coding sequence is TGTGCCAGCATAGACTGGCCCACTGAAGCTTTCTTT.

V gene TRBV18 combines with J gene TRBJ1-1, with D maybe TRBD1 (6 bases). The CDR3 sequence is 14 residues long. Germline V gene lookup returns CDR1 KGHSH and CDR2 LQKENI. V gave up 1 base and J gave up 3 bases, with 9 bases separating them. CDR3 nucleotide sequence: TGTGCCAGCTCACCACTCGAGGGGGACACTGAAGCTTTCTTT. Translated: CASSPLEGDTEAFF. Supplemented by reference TRBV18 and TRBJ1-1, the full variable domain reads NAGVMQNPRHLVRRRGQEARLRCSPMKGHSHVYWYRQLPEEGLKFMVYLQKENIIDESGMPKERFSAEFPKEGPSILRIQQVVRGDSAAYFCASSPLEGDTEAFFGQGTRLTVV.

The chain combines TRBV2 with TRBJ1-1, with no clear D. This CDR3 has 12 amino acids. V was clipped by 6 bases and J by 0 bases, with 5 bases between them. Germline CDR1 and CDR2: SNHLY and FYNNEI. The CDR3 protein is CASRELNTEAFF. In DNA, the CDR3 is TGTGCCAGCAGAGAACTGAACACTGAAGCTTTCTTT.

The chain has TRBV6-5 and TRBJ1-6, with 7 bases lining up with TRBD1. This CDR3 has 13 amino acids. Germline V lookup: CDR1 MNHEY, CDR2 SVGAGI. V lost 6 bases to trimming and J lost 7 bases; unmatched junction nucleotides: 3. DNA of the CDR3: TGTGCCAGCAGCGGGACAGACAATTCACCCCTCCACTTT. This codes for CASSGTDNSPLHF.